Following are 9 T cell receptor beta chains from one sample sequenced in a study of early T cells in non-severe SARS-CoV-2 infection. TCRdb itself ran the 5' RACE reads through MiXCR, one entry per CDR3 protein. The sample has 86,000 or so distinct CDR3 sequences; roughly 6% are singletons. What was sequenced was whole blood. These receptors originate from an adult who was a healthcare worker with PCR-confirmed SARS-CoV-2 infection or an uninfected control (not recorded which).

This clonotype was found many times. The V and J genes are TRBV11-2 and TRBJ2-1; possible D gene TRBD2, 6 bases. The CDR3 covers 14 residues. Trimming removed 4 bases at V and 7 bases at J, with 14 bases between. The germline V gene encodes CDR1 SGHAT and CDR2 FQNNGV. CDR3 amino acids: CASSSQTRQNEQFF. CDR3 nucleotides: TGTGCCAGCAGCTCCCAGACTAGGCAGAATGAGCAGTTCTTC. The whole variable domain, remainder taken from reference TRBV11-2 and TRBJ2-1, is EAGVAQSPRYKIIEKRQSVAFWCNPISGHATLYWYQQILGQGPKLLIQFQNNGVVDDSQLPKDRFSAERLKGVDSTLKIQPAKLEDSAVYLCASSSQTRQNEQFFGPGTRLTVL.

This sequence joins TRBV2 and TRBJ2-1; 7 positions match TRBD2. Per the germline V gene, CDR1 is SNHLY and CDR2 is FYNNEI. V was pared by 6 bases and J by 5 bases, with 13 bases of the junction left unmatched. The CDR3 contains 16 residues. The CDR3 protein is CASRSWRELFDNEQFF. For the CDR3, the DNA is TGTGCCAGCAGATCCTGGCGGGAGTTATTCGACAATGAGCAGTTCTTC. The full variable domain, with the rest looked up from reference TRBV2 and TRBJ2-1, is EPEVTQTPSHQVTQMGQEVILRCVPISNHLYFYWYRQILGQKVEFLVSFYNNEISEKSEIFDDQFSVERPDGSNFTLKIRSTKLEDSAMYFCASRSWRELFDNEQFFGPGTRLTVL.

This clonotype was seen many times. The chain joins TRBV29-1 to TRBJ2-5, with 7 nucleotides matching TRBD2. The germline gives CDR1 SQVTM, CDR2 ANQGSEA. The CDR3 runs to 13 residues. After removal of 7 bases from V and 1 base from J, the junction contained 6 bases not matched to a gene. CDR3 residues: CSARPSGQETQYF. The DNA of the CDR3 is TGCAGCGCCCGCCCTAGCGGCCAAGAGACCCAGTACTTC.

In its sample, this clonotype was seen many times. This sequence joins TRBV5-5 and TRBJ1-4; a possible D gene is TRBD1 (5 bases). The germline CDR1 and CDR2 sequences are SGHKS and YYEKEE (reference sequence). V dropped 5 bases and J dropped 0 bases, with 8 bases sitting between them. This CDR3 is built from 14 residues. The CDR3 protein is CASSGTATNEKLFF. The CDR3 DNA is TGTGCCAGCAGTGGGACTGCAACTAATGAAAAACTGTTTTTT.

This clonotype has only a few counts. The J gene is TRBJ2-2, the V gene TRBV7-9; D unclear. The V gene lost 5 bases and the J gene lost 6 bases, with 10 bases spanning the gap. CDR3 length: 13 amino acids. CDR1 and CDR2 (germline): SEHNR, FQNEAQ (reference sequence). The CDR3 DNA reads TGTGCCAGCAGCATACATCACCCCGGGGAGCTGTTTTTT. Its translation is CASSIHHPGELFF.

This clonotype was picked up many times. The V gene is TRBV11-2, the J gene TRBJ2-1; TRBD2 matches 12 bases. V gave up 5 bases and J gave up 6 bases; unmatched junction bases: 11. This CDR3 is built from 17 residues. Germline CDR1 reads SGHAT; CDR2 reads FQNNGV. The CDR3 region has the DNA TGTGCCAGCAGCGAAGGACTAGCGGGATATTTAGCCAATGAGCAGTTCTTC. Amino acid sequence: CASSEGLAGYLANEQFF.

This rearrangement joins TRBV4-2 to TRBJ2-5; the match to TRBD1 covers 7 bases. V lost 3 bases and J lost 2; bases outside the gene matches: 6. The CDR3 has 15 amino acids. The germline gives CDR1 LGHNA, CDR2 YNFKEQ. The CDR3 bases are TGTGCCAGCAGCCAGGCCGGGACAGATCAAGAGACCCAGTACTTC. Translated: CASSQAGTDQETQYF.

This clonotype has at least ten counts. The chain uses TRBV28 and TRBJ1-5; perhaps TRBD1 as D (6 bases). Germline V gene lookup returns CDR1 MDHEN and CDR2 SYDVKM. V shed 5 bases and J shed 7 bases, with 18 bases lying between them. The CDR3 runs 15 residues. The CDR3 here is CASSVGQTAFQPQHF. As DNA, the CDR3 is TGTGCCAGCAGTGTAGGACAGACCGCGTTCCAGCCCCAGCATTTT.

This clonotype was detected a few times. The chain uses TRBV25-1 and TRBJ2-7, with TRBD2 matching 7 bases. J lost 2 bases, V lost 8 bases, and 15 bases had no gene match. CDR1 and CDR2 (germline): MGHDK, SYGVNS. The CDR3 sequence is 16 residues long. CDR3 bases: TGTGCCAGCGCCCCCATTAGCGCGGGAGCCCCCTACGAGCAGTACTTC. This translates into CASAPISAGAPYEQYF.